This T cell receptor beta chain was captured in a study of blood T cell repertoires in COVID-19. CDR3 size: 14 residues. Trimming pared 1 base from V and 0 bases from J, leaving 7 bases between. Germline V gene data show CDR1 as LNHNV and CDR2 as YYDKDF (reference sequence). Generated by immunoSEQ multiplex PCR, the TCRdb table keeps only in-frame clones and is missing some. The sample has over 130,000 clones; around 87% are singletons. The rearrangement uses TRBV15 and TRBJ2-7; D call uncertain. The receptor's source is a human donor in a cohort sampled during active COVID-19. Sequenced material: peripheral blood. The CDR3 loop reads CATSRAGSSYEQYF. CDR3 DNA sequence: TGTGCCACCAGCAGAGCTGGTAGCTCCTACGAGCAGTACTTC.